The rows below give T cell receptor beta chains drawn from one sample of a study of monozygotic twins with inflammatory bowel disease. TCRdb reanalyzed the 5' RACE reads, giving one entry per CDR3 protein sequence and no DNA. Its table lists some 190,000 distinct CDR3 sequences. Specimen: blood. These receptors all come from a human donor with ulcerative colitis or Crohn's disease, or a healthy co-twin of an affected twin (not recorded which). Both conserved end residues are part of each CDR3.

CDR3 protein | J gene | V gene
CASSLEQAYNEQFF | TRBJ2-1 | TRBV7-9
CASSRTGAETQYF | TRBJ2-5 | TRBV12-3/TRBV12-4
CASSPPSDTRYF | TRBJ2-3 | TRBV7-8
CAISEGHLKDEQYF | TRBJ2-7 | TRBV10-3
CASRSDFQTYEQYF | TRBJ2-7 | TRBV5-1
CASSQSPSAGGPYNEQFF | TRBJ2-1 | TRBV6-2/TRBV6-3
CSAPDGGDNQPQHF | TRBJ1-5 | TRBV20-1
CASRRQGNEQFF | TRBJ2-1 | TRBV7-2
CASSLGPVTYNEQFF | TRBJ2-1 | TRBV5-6
CASSAYNSPLHF | TRBJ1-6 | TRBV7-2
CASSLAPSGNTIYF | TRBJ1-3 | TRBV7-8
CASSEGGGTFYEQYF | TRBJ2-7 | TRBV6-1
CASSYSVATASNQPQHF | TRBJ1-5 | TRBV6-2/TRBV6-3
CASSLSGNYEQYF | TRBJ2-7 | TRBV7-3
CASSAGTSVNTGELFF | TRBJ2-2 | TRBV5-1
CASSLAGTNNEQFF | TRBJ2-1 | TRBV7-9